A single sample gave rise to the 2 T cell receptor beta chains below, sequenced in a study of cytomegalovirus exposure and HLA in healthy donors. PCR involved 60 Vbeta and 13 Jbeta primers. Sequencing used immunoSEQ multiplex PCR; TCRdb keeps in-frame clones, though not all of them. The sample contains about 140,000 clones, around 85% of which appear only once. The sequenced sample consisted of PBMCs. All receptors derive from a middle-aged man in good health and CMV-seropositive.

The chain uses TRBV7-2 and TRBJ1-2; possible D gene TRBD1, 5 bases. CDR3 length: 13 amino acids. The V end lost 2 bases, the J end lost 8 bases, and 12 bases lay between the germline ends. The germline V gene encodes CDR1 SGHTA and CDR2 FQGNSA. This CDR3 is CASSLWGGDGYTF. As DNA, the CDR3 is TGTGCCAGCAGCTTATGGGGCGGGGACGGCTACACCTTC.

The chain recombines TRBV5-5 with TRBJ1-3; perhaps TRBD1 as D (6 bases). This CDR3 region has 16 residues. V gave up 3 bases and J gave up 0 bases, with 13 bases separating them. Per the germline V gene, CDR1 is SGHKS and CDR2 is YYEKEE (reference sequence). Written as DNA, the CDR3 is TGTGCCAGCAGCTCGGCGACAGGATTCTCTGGAAACACCATATATTTT. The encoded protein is CASSSATGFSGNTIYF.